Presented here are 14 T cell receptor beta chains from one specimen sequenced in a study of cytomegalovirus exposure and HLA in healthy donors. PCR involved 60 Vbeta and 13 Jbeta primers. Using immunoSEQ multiplex PCR, the repertoire was profiled, and TCRdb retains in-frame clones only, with some absent. The sample has about 130,000 clones, approximately 81% seen once. The material sequenced was PBMCs. The receptors here all came from a man aged 18 to 30 in good health and CMV-seronegative.

V is TRBV29-1 and J is TRBJ1-1; D may be TRBD1 (6 bases). CDR1 is SQVTM and CDR2 is ANQGSEA in the germline V gene. This CDR3 contains 14 residues. V shed 3 bases and J shed 10 bases, with 21 bases lying between them. The CDR3 reads CSVDGTPRPWRAFF. CDR3 bases: TGCAGCGTTGATGGGACACCCAGGCCCTGGCGAGCTTTCTTT.

The chain is built from TRBV5-1 and TRBJ1-1; D is unclear. CDR1 and CDR2 from the germline V gene are SGHRS and YFSETQ. The CDR3 covers 14 residues. The germline V and J ends were trimmed by 1 base and 0 bases, with 7 bases remaining between them. The CDR3 region is CASSLSRMNTEAFF. The CDR3, as DNA: TGCGCCAGCAGCTTGAGCAGGATGAACACTGAAGCTTTCTTT.

V and J are TRBV2 and TRBJ2-1; 8 bases align to TRBD2. There are 15 residues in the CDR3. V shed 8 bases, J shed 2 bases, and the junction held 8 bases outside the gene matches. The V gene's germline CDR1 is SNHLY and CDR2 FYNNEI. Here the CDR3 reads CASGERERPYNEQFF. As DNA, the CDR3 is TGTGCCAGCGGAGAGCGGGAGCGGCCCTACAATGAGCAGTTCTTC.

CDR3: CASSQSGTADEKLFF. In DNA form, the CDR3 reads TGTGCCAGCAGCCAATCTGGGACAGCTGACGAAAAACTGTTTTTT. The chain couples TRBV16 to TRBJ1-4; 7 positions match TRBD1. CDR1 KGHSY and CDR2 FQNENV come from the germline V gene. The CDR3 runs to 15 residues. Losses at the gene ends were 0 bases for V and 8 bases for J; bases not matched to a gene: 6.

This clone was observed a few times. The rearrangement uses TRBV7-9 and TRBJ2-2; D remains unclear. The CDR3 is made up of 13 amino acids. Trimming shortened V by 5 bases and J by 3 bases, and 7 bases separated the two germline ends. Germline V gives CDR1 SEHNR, CDR2 FQNEAQ (reference sequence). This CDR3 reads CASSEQDTGELFF. The CDR3 coding sequence is TGTGCCAGCAGCGAGCAGGACACCGGGGAGCTGTTTTTT.

The chain carries TRBV13 and TRBJ1-5; 7 positions match TRBD1. Looked up from germline, CDR1 is PRHDT and CDR2 is FYEKMQ (reference sequence). V lost 3 bases and J lost 5; bases outside the gene matches: 4. CDR3 length equals 14 residues. The CDR3 region has the DNA TGTGCCAGCAGCTTTGGGACAGAGGATCAGCCCCAGCATTTT. It codes for CASSFGTEDQPQHF. The variable domain in full, completed from reference TRBV13 and TRBJ1-5, reads AAGVIQSPRHLIKEKRETATLKCYPIPRHDTVYWYQQGPGQDPQFLISFYEKMQSDKGSIPDRFSAQQFSDYHSELNMSSLELGDSALYFCASSFGTEDQPQHFGDGTRLSIL.

The chain couples TRBV19 to TRBJ2-2; 10 nucleotides match TRBD2. The CDR3 is 15 residues long. Germline-derived CDR1 and CDR2 are LNHDA and SQIVND (reference sequence). V dropped 7 bases and J dropped 8; count of bases not matched to a gene: 10. CDR3 in amino acids: CASKSSGRALGELFF. In DNA form, the CDR3 reads TGTGCCAGTAAATCCAGCGGGAGGGCCCTGGGGGAGCTGTTTTTT.

The rearrangement joins TRBV5-4 to TRBJ2-1, with D unclear. CDR1 and CDR2 (germline): SGHNT, YYREEE (reference sequence). The CDR3 runs to 11 residues. V was shortened by 4 bases and J by 12 bases, with 11 bases between the two germline ends. As DNA, the CDR3 is TGTGCCAGCAGCGAGGTGCGTGGGCAGTTCTTC. It codes for CASSEVRGQFF.

The chain recombines TRBV2 with TRBJ1-1, with D maybe TRBD1 (6 bases). CDR1 is SNHLY, CDR2 FYNNEI, per germline. The CDR3 runs to 12 residues. V was clipped by 5 bases and J by 11 bases, with 15 bases between them. CDR3 residues: CASSQTGLGAFF. DNA for the CDR3: TGTGCCAGCAGTCAGACAGGCCTGGGGGCTTTCTTT. Full variable domain (outside the CDR3, taken from reference TRBV2 and TRBJ1-1): EPEVTQTPSHQVTQMGQEVILRCVPISNHLYFYWYRQILGQKVEFLVSFYNNEISEKSEIFDDQFSVERPDGSNFTLKIRSTKLEDSAMYFCASSQTGLGAFFGQGTRLTVV.

The CDR3 region has the DNA TGCGCCAGCAGCCAAGAGGGGGGGACGGATAATGAGCAGTTCTTC. It codes for CASSQEGGTDNEQFF. This sequence joins TRBV4-1 and TRBJ2-1; the match to TRBD2 covers 7 bases. The J segment lost 7 bases and the V segment lost 0 bases, leaving 6 bases of the junction unmatched. Germline lookup yields CDR1 MGHRA and CDR2 YSYEKL. This CDR3 contains 15 residues.

The chain is built from TRBV18 and TRBJ2-7, with TRBD1 matching over 7 bases. V was clipped by 3 bases and J by 4 bases; unmatched bases: 3. Germline CDR1 reads KGHSH; CDR2 reads LQKENI. The CDR3 has 13 residues. The CDR3 DNA sequence: TGTGCCAGCTCACCGGGACAGCAGTACGAGCAGTACTTC. It codes for CASSPGQQYEQYF.

V gene TRBV28 combines with J gene TRBJ1-4; D might be TRBD1 (5 bases). This CDR3 contains 15 residues. Germline lookup yields CDR1 MDHEN and CDR2 SYDVKM. Trimming pared 6 bases from V and 5 bases from J, leaving 16 bases between. CDR3 loop: CASSRRTIRNEKLFF. The CDR3 nucleotides read TGTGCCAGCAGCCGGCGGACAATACGAAATGAAAAACTGTTTTTT.

This sequence joins TRBV7-9 and TRBJ2-1; D ambiguous. Trimming left V 5 bases short and J 6 bases short, with 11 bases between. Germline CDR1 is SEHNR and CDR2 is FQNEAQ (reference sequence). The CDR3 is 13 residues long. The CDR3 coding sequence is TGTGCCAGCAGCCCTAGGATGCGCAATGAGCAGTTCTTC. Residues: CASSPRMRNEQFF.

The chain uses TRBV6-4 and TRBJ2-1; no firm D call. This CDR3 has 16 residues. Trimming took off 5 bases at V and 0 bases at J, with 14 bases between the two ends. Per the germline V gene, CDR1 is MRHNA and CDR2 is SNTAGT. The CDR3 region is CASSRGVKSSYNEQFF. CDR3 nucleotides: TGTGCCAGCAGTAGAGGAGTGAAAAGCTCCTACAATGAGCAGTTCTTC.